The 13 T cell receptor beta chains below were found in one sample sequenced in a study of blood T cells in healthy people across ages. For the second PCR, which ran for about 7 to 12 cycles, a sample-barcoded 5' primer and a J-beta primer mix were used. MiXCR was run by TCRdb on the 5' RACE reads, yielding one entry per CDR3 protein. The sample consists of about 1,000,000 distinct CDR3 sequences, over 35% of them appearing once. Sequencing was carried out using blood. These receptors were taken from a woman aged 55-70 years in good health.

The CDR3 nucleotides read TGTGCCAGCAGTGTTCCTACTAGGAATGAGCAGTTCTTC. Amino acids: CASSVPTRNEQFF. The chain has TRBV12-3 or TRBV12-4 and TRBJ2-1; D perhaps matches TRBD2 (5 bases). Trimming took 5 bases from V and 7 from J, leaving 12 bases between them. CDR3 size: 13 residues.

This clonotype showed up many times. CDR3 DNA: TGTGCCAGCAGGGGACTAGCGGGGGACCAAGAGACCCAGTACTTC. Amino acids: CASRGLAGDQETQYF. The genes are TRBV7-8 and TRBJ2-5; 14 nucleotides match TRBD2. CDR1 and CDR2 (germline): SGHVS, FQNEAQ. J was trimmed by 0 bases and V by 6 bases; bases with no gene match: 0. The CDR3 loop spans 15 amino acids. Together with reference TRBV7-8 and TRBJ2-5, the CDR3 gives the full variable domain: GAGVSQSPRYKVAKRGQDVALRCDPISGHVSLFWYQQALGQGPEFLTYFQNEAQLDKSGLPSDRFFAERPEGSVSTLKIQRTQQEDSAVYLCASRGLAGDQETQYFGPGTRLLVL.

This clonotype was observed a handful of times. The chain carries TRBV6-1 and TRBJ1-2; D not certain. V dropped 1 base and J dropped 11 bases, with 14 bases sitting between them. The CDR3 is 13 residues long. Germline V gene sequence: CDR1 MNHNS, CDR2 SASEGT. The CDR3 here is CASSEDNRGEYTF. The CDR3 region has the DNA TGTGCCAGCAGTGAAGACAACAGAGGCGAGTACACCTTC.

This chain joins TRBV9 and TRBJ2-5; 9 nucleotides match TRBD2. This CDR3 region has 15 residues. Trimming cost V 2 bases and J 11 bases; bases outside gene matches: 13. Germline V gene sequence: CDR1 SGDLS, CDR2 YYNGEE. The CDR3 loop is CASSVRLAGSDEQYF. Here the CDR3 DNA reads TGTGCCAGCAGCGTGCGGCTAGCGGGAAGCGATGAGCAGTACTTC.

This chain joins TRBV20-1 and TRBJ2-1, with TRBD2 identical over 16 bases. The CDR3 is 18 residues long. The J segment lost 6 bases and the V segment lost 5 bases, leaving 13 bases of the junction unmatched. Germline assignment: CDR1 DFQATT and CDR2 SNEGSKA (reference sequence). CDR3: CSAAAGTSGRAGRNEQFF. In DNA, the CDR3 is TGCAGTGCTGCCGCCGGGACTAGCGGGAGGGCCGGTCGCAATGAGCAGTTCTTC.

About this clonotype itself: Likely a read error: the CDR3 ends without its conserved phenylalanine or tryptophan. The rearrangement uses TRBV7-2 and TRBJ2-1, with 8 bases matching TRBD2. The CDR3 has 13 residues. CDR1 and CDR2 (germline): SGHTA, FQGNSA. The J segment lost 6 bases and the V segment lost 5 bases, leaving 3 bases of the junction unmatched. The chain's CDR3 is CASSTGTSNEQFL. CDR3 DNA: TGTGCCAGCAGCACCGGGACTAGCAATGAGCAGTTCTTA.

The CDR3 coding sequence is TGTGCCAGCAGCTTACAGGGGTCCGGCGCAGATACGCAGTATTTT. Amino acid sequence: CASSLQGSGADTQYF. The chain carries TRBV7-3 and TRBJ2-3, with D maybe TRBD1 (6 bases). This CDR3 has 15 residues. Germline CDR1 reads SGHTA; CDR2 reads FQGTGA. V was clipped by 2 bases and J by 4 bases, with 13 bases between them.

The genes are TRBV15 and TRBJ2-7; unclear D gene. Trimming left V 0 bases short and J 10 bases short, with 16 bases between. Germline V CDR1 and CDR2: LNHNV, YYDKDF (reference sequence). The CDR3 covers 14 residues. CDR3: CATSRDLTSSNQYF. CDR3 nucleotide sequence: TGTGCCACCAGCAGAGATCTCACCAGCTCGAACCAGTACTTC.

V usage is TRBV5-1 and J usage is TRBJ2-5; D is perhaps TRBD1 or TRBD2 (5 bases each). V was cut by 4 bases and J by 11 bases, with 24 bases left in between. Germline V gene sequence: CDR1 SGHRS, CDR2 YFSETQ. The CDR3 loop spans 15 amino acids. The CDR3 coding sequence is TGCGCCAGCAGCCCCCTCGGAGGAGAGAGGGGTGAGCAGTACTTC. As protein: CASSPLGGERGEQYF.

The genes are TRBV5-1 and TRBJ2-1; 13 bases match TRBD2. V was pared by 6 bases and J by 7 bases, with 10 bases of the junction left unmatched. The CDR3 loop spans 16 amino acids. Germline V gene lookup returns CDR1 SGHRS and CDR2 YFSETQ. CDR3 DNA sequence: TGCGCCAGCACCACTAGCGGGAGGGCCCTCCGGAATGAGCAGTTCTTC. It translates to CASTTSGRALRNEQFF.

This clonotype has a handful of counts. The V gene is TRBV20-1, the J gene TRBJ2-3, with D possibly being TRBD1 or TRBD2 (5 bases each). Germline CDR1 is DFQATT and CDR2 is SNEGSKA (reference sequence). This CDR3 spans 12 amino acids. V dropped 3 bases and J dropped 10 bases, with 14 bases sitting between them. This CDR3 is CSASPSQGAQYF. The CDR3, as DNA: TGCAGTGCTAGTCCGTCCCAGGGAGCGCAGTATTTT.

This chain uses TRBV7-3 with TRBJ2-1, with 10 bases fitting TRBD2. The CDR3 extends over 16 amino acids. Germline values: CDR1 SGHTA, CDR2 FQGTGA. Trimming at V came to 3 bases and at J to 5 bases, leaving 7 bases not matched to a gene. In DNA, the CDR3 is TGTGCCAGCAGCTTTACCCCGGGACTAGCGAACAATGAGCAGTTCTTC. Protein: CASSFTPGLANNEQFF.

This clonotype showed up just a few times. The V gene is TRBV29-1, the J gene TRBJ1-1; no reliable D call. The V gene lost 1 base and the J gene lost 0 bases, with 6 bases spanning the gap. The CDR3 covers 13 residues. CDR1 SQVTM and CDR2 ANQGSEA come from the germline V gene. The CDR3 bases are TGCAGCGTTGAAGGCCAGCTGAACACTGAAGCTTTCTTT. It encodes CSVEGQLNTEAFF.